This T cell receptor beta chain was identified in a study of glioma-infiltrating T cells. The germline V gene encodes CDR1 GTSNPN and CDR2 SVGIG (reference sequence). The CDR3 length is 15 residues. With 5 bases removed from V and 4 bases from J, the gap between germline ends came to 18 bases. This clonotype was observed many times. The target antigen is unknown. The iRepertoire nested amplicon-rescue multiplex PCR amplified TCR alpha and beta CDR3s from RNA. Tissue mRNA or PBMC total RNA, roughly 100-400 ng, went into one-step reverse transcription and amplification. MiXCR, applied by TCRdb to the multiplex PCR reads, yields one record per CDR3 protein. The data contain approximately 120,000 distinct CDR3 sequences, about 23% of them singletons. Overall study results and limits: Tissue-blood divergence was below expectation in non-neoplastic patients, above in gliomas. Very few CDR3 sequences were shared between tissue and blood.

The receptor comes from a human donor with low-grade glioma or glioblastoma, undergoing nonglioma brain surgery, or in good health (not recorded which). The rearrangement joins TRBV30 to TRBJ2-1, with TRBD2 as a possible D gene (5 bases). Specimen: glioma tissue, nonneoplastic brain tissue, or PBMCs (not recorded which). CDR3 DNA: TGTGCCTGGTCTGGTGGGGAGCTGGGGTACAATGAGCAGTTCTTC. This translates into CAWSGGELGYNEQFF.